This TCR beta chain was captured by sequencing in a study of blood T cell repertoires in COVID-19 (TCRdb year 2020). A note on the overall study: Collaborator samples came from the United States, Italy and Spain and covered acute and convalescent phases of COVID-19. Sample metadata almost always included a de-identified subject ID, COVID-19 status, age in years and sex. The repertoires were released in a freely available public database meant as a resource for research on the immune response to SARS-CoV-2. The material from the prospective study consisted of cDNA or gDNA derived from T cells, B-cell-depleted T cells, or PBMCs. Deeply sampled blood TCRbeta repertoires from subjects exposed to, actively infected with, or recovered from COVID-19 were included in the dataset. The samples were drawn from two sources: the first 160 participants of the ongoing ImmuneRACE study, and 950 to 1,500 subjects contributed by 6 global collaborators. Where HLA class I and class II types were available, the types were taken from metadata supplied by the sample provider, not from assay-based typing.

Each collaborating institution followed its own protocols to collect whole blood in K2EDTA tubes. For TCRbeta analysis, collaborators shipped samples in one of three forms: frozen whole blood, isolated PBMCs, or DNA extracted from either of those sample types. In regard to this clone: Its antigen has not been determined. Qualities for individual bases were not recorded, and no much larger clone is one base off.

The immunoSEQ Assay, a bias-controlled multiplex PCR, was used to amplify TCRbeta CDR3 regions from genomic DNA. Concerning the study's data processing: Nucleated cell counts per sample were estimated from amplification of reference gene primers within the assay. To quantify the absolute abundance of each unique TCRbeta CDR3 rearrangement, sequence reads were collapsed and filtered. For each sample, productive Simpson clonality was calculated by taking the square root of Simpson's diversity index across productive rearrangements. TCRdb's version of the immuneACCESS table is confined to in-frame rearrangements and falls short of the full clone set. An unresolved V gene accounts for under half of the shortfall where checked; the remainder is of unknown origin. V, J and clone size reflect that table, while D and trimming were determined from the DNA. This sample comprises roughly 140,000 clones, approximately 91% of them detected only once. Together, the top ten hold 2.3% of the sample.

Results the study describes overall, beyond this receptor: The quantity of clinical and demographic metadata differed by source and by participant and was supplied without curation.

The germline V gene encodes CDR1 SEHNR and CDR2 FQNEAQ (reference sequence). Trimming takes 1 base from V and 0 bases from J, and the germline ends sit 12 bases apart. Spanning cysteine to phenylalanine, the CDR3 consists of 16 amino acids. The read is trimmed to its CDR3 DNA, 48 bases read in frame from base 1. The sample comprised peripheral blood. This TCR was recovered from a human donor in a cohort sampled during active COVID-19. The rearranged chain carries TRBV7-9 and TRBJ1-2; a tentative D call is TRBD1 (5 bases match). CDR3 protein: CASSLEHRKANYGYTF. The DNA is TGTGCCAGCAGCTTAGAGCACAGGAAAGCTAACTATGGCTACACCTTC.